One and the same sample provided the 6 T cell receptor beta chains below, sequenced in a study of cytotoxic CD8 clonotypes in ibrutinib-treated CLL. The assay was immunoSEQ multiplex PCR, and TCRdb's table has in-frame clones only and misses some. Here the sample spans nearly 85,000 clones, more than 75% being singletons. Sequencing was performed on PBMCs, taken after 12 months of ibrutinib treatment. These TCRs come from a human donor with chronic lymphocytic leukemia.

The rearrangement uses TRBV28 and TRBJ1-2; TRBD1 agrees at 7 bases. CDR1 is MDHEN, CDR2 SYDVKM, per germline. V was pared by 6 bases and J by 4 bases, with 14 bases of the junction left unmatched. The CDR3 runs to 16 residues. In nucleotides, the CDR3 is TGTGCCAGCAGCCAAGACGGGGGACAGATCCCCTATGGCTACACCTTC. It translates to CASSQDGGQIPYGYTF.

V and J are TRBV27 and TRBJ2-7, with D uncertain. The V and J ends lost 5 bases and 3 bases respectively, with 14 bases between them. The CDR3 is 14 residues long. Germline-derived CDR1 and CDR2 are MNHEY and SMNVEV (reference sequence). CDR3 coding DNA: TGTGCCAGCAGTACCCCCGGTCCCAACTACGAGCAGTACTTC. Amino acid sequence: CASSTPGPNYEQYF.

This rearrangement joins TRBV5-8 to TRBJ2-1; no clear D. The CDR3 consists of 12 residues. V was cut by 4 bases and J by 12 bases, with 14 bases left in between. CDR1 SGHTS and CDR2 YDEGEE come from the germline V gene. The CDR3 DNA is TGTGCCAGCAGCCCCGACCCGGTGGGGCAGTTCTTC. Its protein is CASSPDPVGQFF. The entire variable domain, with the rest obtained from reference TRBV5-8 and TRBJ2-1, is as follows: EAGVTQSPTHLIKTRGQQATLRCSPISGHTSVYWYQQALGLGLQFLLWYDEGEERNRGNFPPRFSGRQFPNYSSELNVNALELEDSALYLCASSPDPVGQFFGPGTRLTVL.

The chain links TRBV28 to TRBJ2-7; the D is unclear. Germline V gives CDR1 MDHEN, CDR2 SYDVKM. This CDR3 spans 12 amino acids. V was cut by 7 bases and J by 9 bases, with 16 bases left in between. In nucleotides, the CDR3 is TGTGCCAGCAACGCCTCCCCCCGGGTGCAGTACTTC. This codes for CASNASPRVQYF. Together with reference TRBV28 and TRBJ2-7, the CDR3 gives the full variable domain: DVKVTQSSRYLVKRTGEKVFLECVQDMDHENMFWYRQDPGLGLRLIYFSYDVKMKEKGDIPEGYSVSREKKERFSLILESASTNQTSMYLCASNASPRVQYFGPGTRLTVT.

V and J are TRBV4-1 and TRBJ2-1, with 13 bases matching TRBD2. The CDR3 covers 16 residues. V shed 7 bases and J 8 bases; nucleotides not matched to a gene: 11. CDR1 MGHRA and CDR2 YSYEKL come from the germline V gene. CDR3 protein: CASNLGLAGVFDEQFF. The CDR3 DNA follows: TGCGCCAGCAACCTAGGACTAGCGGGAGTTTTCGATGAGCAGTTCTTC.

The genes are TRBV7-2 and TRBJ1-1; TRBD1 might be the D (6 bases). The germline gives CDR1 SGHTA, CDR2 FQGNSA. Trimming cost V 5 bases and J 0 bases, with 13 bases left between them. The CDR3 sequence is 15 residues long. The CDR3 reads CASSGGGAMNTEAFF. The CDR3 nucleotides read TGTGCCAGCAGCGGTGGGGGGGCGATGAACACTGAAGCTTTCTTT.